The 9 T cell receptor beta chains below were found in one sample sequenced in a study of human T cells and chemical hapten exposure. Whole blood that had not been fractionated was the source of extracted total RNA. Each CDR3 protein gets one entry after TCRdb re-called the 5' RACE reads with MiXCR. The sample shows over 95,000 distinct CDR3 sequences, approximately 20% of them seen only once. These TCRs come from a human donor in good health.

The rearrangement links TRBV27 to TRBJ1-5; the D gene is possibly TRBD1 (5 bases). CDR1 and CDR2 (germline): MNHEY, SMNVEV (reference sequence). This CDR3 region has 14 residues. The germline V and J ends were trimmed by 3 bases and 1 base, with 7 bases remaining between them. CDR3 bases: TGTGCCAGCAGTTTTCAGGGAAGCAATCAGCCCCAGCATTTT. Protein: CASSFQGSNQPQHF.

The DNA of the CDR3 is TGTGCCAGCAGCTTAGAGACTGGTGCTGGGGCCAACGTCCTGACTTTC. Amino acids: CASSLETGAGANVLTF. This rearrangement joins TRBV11-3 to TRBJ2-6; D remains ambiguous. Germline assignment: CDR1 SGHNT and CDR2 YENEEA. Trimming left V 0 bases short and J 2 bases short, with 8 bases between. The CDR3 contains 16 residues.

V is TRBV20-1 and J is TRBJ1-5; weak D call: TRBD1 (5 bases). V lost 4 bases and J lost 1, with 8 bases in between. The germline gives CDR1 DFQATT, CDR2 SNEGSKA (reference sequence). The CDR3 loop spans 13 amino acids. The CDR3 DNA reads TGCAGTGCTATTGGGGACAGCAATCAGCCCCAGCATTTT. Its translation is CSAIGDSNQPQHF.

The chain uses TRBV12-3 or TRBV12-4 and TRBJ2-7; D ambiguous. This CDR3 comprises 13 residues. V shed 2 bases and J shed 2 bases, with 7 bases lying between them. This CDR3 reads CASSLNSPYEQYF. The CDR3 region has the DNA TGTGCCAGCAGTTTAAACAGCCCCTACGAGCAGTACTTC.

This clonotype was seen once. The chain employs TRBV4-1 and TRBJ2-1; 11 bases line up with TRBD2. Trimming took 0 bases from V and 6 from J; bases not matched to a gene: 7. The germline gives CDR1 MGHRA, CDR2 YSYEKL. CDR3 size: 17 residues. As DNA, the CDR3 is TGCGCCAGCAGCCAAGAATTGGAACTAGCGGGAGTCAATGAGCAGTTCTTC. Amino acid sequence: CASSQELELAGVNEQFF.

The rearrangement uses TRBV7-2 and TRBJ2-5, with TRBD2 matching 14 bases. The length of the CDR3 is 17 residues. Germline V gene lookup returns CDR1 SGHTA and CDR2 FQGNSA. V shed 1 base and J 3 bases; nucleotides not matched to a gene: 4. This CDR3 reads CASSLGMTSGREETQYF. The CDR3 nucleotides read TGTGCCAGCAGCTTAGGAATGACTAGCGGGAGGGAAGAGACCCAGTACTTC. The variable domain in full, completed from reference TRBV7-2 and TRBJ2-5, reads GAGVSQSPSNKVTEKGKDVELRCDPISGHTALYWYRQSLGQGLEFLIYFQGNSAPDKSGLPSDRFSAERTGGSVSTLTIQRTQQEDSAVYLCASSLGMTSGREETQYFGPGTRLLVL.

The chain is built from TRBV12-3 or TRBV12-4 and TRBJ2-1; D ambiguous. Trimming removed 5 bases at V and 10 bases at J, with 15 bases between. The CDR3 consists of 13 residues. CDR3 nucleotide sequence: TGTGCCAGCAGTCCTCCCCCCCGGGTGGAGCAGTTCTTC. This gives the protein CASSPPPRVEQFF.

The V and J genes are TRBV7-8 and TRBJ1-2; D not certain. CDR3 length: 15 residues. Germline V gene sequence: CDR1 SGHVS, CDR2 FQNEAQ. V was clipped by 4 bases and J by 5 bases, with 17 bases between them. DNA of the CDR3: TGTGCCAGCAGCTCTGGCTCAGGCCAGGCTTATGGCTACACCTTC. Translating it yields CASSSGSGQAYGYTF.

This clonotype was seen a few times. J is TRBJ2-7 and V is TRBV27; TRBD2 matches at 7 bases. V dropped 8 bases and J dropped 12; count of bases not matched to a gene: 13. This CDR3 has 12 amino acids. Germline-derived CDR1 and CDR2 are MNHEY and SMNVEV (reference sequence). The CDR3: CASGRGGLAVYF. The CDR3 coding sequence is TGTGCCAGCGGAAGGGGAGGGCTAGCGGTGTACTTC.